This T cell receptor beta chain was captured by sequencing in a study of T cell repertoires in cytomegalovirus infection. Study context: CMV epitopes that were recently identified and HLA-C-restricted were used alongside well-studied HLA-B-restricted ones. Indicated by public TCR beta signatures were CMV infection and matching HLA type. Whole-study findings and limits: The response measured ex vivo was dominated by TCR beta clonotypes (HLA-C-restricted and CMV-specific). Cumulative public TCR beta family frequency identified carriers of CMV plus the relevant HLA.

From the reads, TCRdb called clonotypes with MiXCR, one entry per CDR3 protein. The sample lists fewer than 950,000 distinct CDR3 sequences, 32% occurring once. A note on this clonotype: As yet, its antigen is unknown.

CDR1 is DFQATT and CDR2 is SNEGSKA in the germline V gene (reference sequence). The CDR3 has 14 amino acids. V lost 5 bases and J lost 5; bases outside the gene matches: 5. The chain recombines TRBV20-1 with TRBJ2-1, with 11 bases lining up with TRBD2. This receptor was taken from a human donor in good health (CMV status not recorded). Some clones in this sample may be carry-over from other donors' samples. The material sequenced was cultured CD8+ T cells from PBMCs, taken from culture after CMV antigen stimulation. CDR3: CSAVAGGPHNEQFF. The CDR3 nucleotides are TGCAGTGCTGTAGCGGGGGGGCCCCACAATGAGCAGTTCTTC.